The next 16 T cell receptor delta chains were all read from a single sample in a study of gamma-delta chains in newborns, infants, children. TCRdb used CATT to re-call clones from the reads. The sample yields about 1,500 delta-chain clones, around 8% seen once. The material sequenced was blood. All receptors derive from a child who was a newborn, infant or young child, either healthy, febrile or measles-vaccinated (not recorded which).

With regard to this clone: A read error likely explains why the TCRdb protein, taken from a much larger clone, differs from this DNA's translation at residue 8; the protein shown is translated from the DNA. The rearrangement joins TRDV2 to TRDJ3, with 7 bases matching TRDD3. Losses at the gene ends were 3 bases for V and 0 bases for J; bases not matched to a gene: 10. This CDR3 region has 19 residues. Germline V gene lookup returns CDR1 GEAIGNYY and CDR2 EKD. In DNA form, the CDR3 reads TGTGCCTGTGACCCCCTGGGGGGTTTCCGCTCCTGGGACACCCGACAGATGTTTTTC. It is translated as CACDPLGGFRSWDTRQMFF.

This clone showed up just a few times. The protein TCRdb gives is from a much larger clone and does not agree with this DNA's translation at residue 7, likely a read error; the protein shown here comes from the DNA. The rearrangement links TRDV2 to TRDJ3; D perhaps matches TRDD3 (5 bases). The ends were cut back, 3 bases at V and 2 bases at J, with 28 bases in the middle. The CDR3 extends over 22 amino acids. Germline CDR1 and CDR2: GEAIGNYY and EKD. CDR3 sequence: CACDRRRPLGDQTTWDTRQMFF. The CDR3 DNA reads as TGTGCCTGTGACCGCCGGCGCCCCTTAGGGGACCAGACCACCTGGGACACCCGACAGATGTTTTTC.

In this sample, this clone turned up a few times. One base separates it from a far larger clone, so it is likely a read error. Other DNA sequences in the sample encode the same CDR3. The chain carries TRDV1 and TRDJ1, with 8 bases that match TRDD3. V lost 2 bases to trimming and J lost 2 bases; unmatched junction nucleotides: 19. Germline CDR1 TSWWSYY, CDR2 QGS. The CDR3 has 20 residues. CDR3 residues: CALGERGRRLGAKGTDKLIF. CDR3 nucleotides: TGTGCTCTTGGGGAAAGGGGGAGAAGACTGGGGGCCAAGGGTACCGATAAACTCATCTTT.

This clone is medium-sized within its sample. A far larger clone is one nucleotide away, so this likely arose from a read error. The same CDR3 also results from other DNA sequences found in this sample. The chain recombines TRDV2 with TRDJ3; TRDD3 matches 8 bases. The CDR3 runs 17 residues. CDR1 and CDR2 from the germline V gene are GEAIGNYY and EKD. The CDR3 nucleotides are TGCGCCTGTGACACCTGGGGGAGCTCCTGGGACACCCGACAGATGTTTTTC. Amino acids: CACDTWGSSWDTRQMFF.

On this clone: The TCRdb protein comes from a much larger clone and disagrees with this DNA's translation at residue 6, likely due to a read error; the protein given here is derived from the DNA. V and J are TRDV2 and TRDJ3; a possible D gene is TRDD3 (6 bases). V was pared by 3 bases and J by 0 bases, with 11 bases between. Germline values: CDR1 GEAIGNYY, CDR2 EKD. The CDR3 loop spans 17 amino acids. As DNA, the CDR3 is TGTGCCTGTGACGTACCGGGGGACTCCTGGGACACCCGACAGATGTTTTTC. Translating gives CACDVPGDSWDTRQMFF.

The table lists this clone with a few counts. A far larger clone is one base from this, pointing to a likely read error. This CDR3 is also generated by other DNA sequences in the sample. This chain uses TRDV1 with TRDJ1; D is possibly TRDD3 (5 bases). CDR1 is TSWWSYY and CDR2 is QGS in the germline V gene. Deletions cut 2 bases from V and 0 bases from J, with 16 bases between. This CDR3 is built from 17 residues. As DNA, the CDR3 is TGTGCTCTTGGGGAAACTTGTACTGGAGGATACACCGATAAACTCATCTTT. It encodes CALGETCTGGYTDKLIF.

With regard to this clone: A far larger clone is only one base removed, so a read error is likely. V and J are TRDV2 and TRDJ1; 9 positions match TRDD3. Germline trimming cut 4 bases from V and 7 bases from J; bases unmatched to any gene: 6. This CDR3 spans 13 amino acids. Germline V gene data show CDR1 as GEAIGNYY and CDR2 as EKD. DNA for the CDR3: TGTGCCTGTGAAACGATGGGGGATATTAAACTCATCTTT. The encoded protein is CACETMGDIKLIF.

This clone turned up a few times. TCRdb attributes to this sequence the protein of a much larger clone, which differs from the DNA translation at residue 14; a read error is likely, and the protein displayed is translated from the DNA. The V and J genes are TRDV2 and TRDJ3; the match to TRDD3 covers 7 bases. This CDR3 is 16 amino acids long. Germline CDR1 and CDR2: GEAIGNYY and EKD. In nucleotides, the CDR3 is TGTGCCTGTGACACCTGGGGGACCTGGGACACCCGACAGACGTTTTTC. Amino acid sequence: CACDTWGTWDTRQTFF.

Note on this clone: This likely stems from a read error, as it lies one base from a far larger clone. Other DNA sequences from this sample encode an identical CDR3 as well. V gene TRDV2 combines with J gene TRDJ3; TRDD3 agrees at 12 bases. Germline CDR1 GEAIGNYY, CDR2 EKD. The CDR3 has 17 residues. The DNA of the CDR3 is TGTGCCTGTGACATACTGGGGGATACCTGGGACACCCGACAAATGTTTTTC. Protein sequence: CACDILGDTWDTRQMFF.

In this sample, this clone turned up a few times. This likely reflects a read error, since a far larger clone is one base away. The sample holds other DNA sequences that translate to the same CDR3. V gene TRDV2 combines with J gene TRDJ3, with D perhaps matching TRDD3 (6 bases). Germline CDR1 GEAIGNYY, CDR2 EKD. The CDR3 extends over 18 amino acids. The V end lost 4 bases, the J end lost 0 bases, and 15 bases lay between the germline ends. The CDR3 DNA reads as TGTGCCTGTGATACCGGGGGACCCTTCTCCTGGGACACCCGACAGATGTTTTTC. Its translation: CACDTGGPFSWDTRQMFF.

This sequence joins TRDV2 and TRDJ2, with D possibly matching TRDD3 (6 bases). Germline-derived CDR1 and CDR2 are GEAIGNYY and EKD. The CDR3 consists of 16 residues. V was cut by 4 bases and J by 5 bases, with 19 bases left in between. The CDR3 nucleotides read TGTGCCTGTGATGGTACGGGGGAGGCGTTTACAGCACAACTCTTCTTT. It codes for CACDGTGEAFTAQLFF.

By frequency in the sample, this clone is medium-sized. This chain connects TRDV2 to TRDJ1; 7 bases align to TRDD3. The CDR3 is 17 amino acids. Germline V gene data show CDR1 as GEAIGNYY and CDR2 as EKD. The V segment lost 0 bases and the J segment 0 bases; nucleotides outside the gene matches: 9. CDR3: CACDTGAGGSNTDKLIF. CDR3 nucleotide sequence: TGTGCCTGTGACACCGGTGCGGGGGGATCCAACACCGATAAACTCATCTTT.

In its sample, this clone was seen a few times. TCRdb's entry gives the protein of a much larger clone, which mismatches this DNA's translation at residue 9, likely from a read error; the protein reported here is translated from the DNA. This chain links TRDV2 with TRDJ1; the match to TRDD3 covers 9 bases. The CDR3 is 16 residues long. The germline gives CDR1 GEAIGNYY, CDR2 EKD. V dropped 3 bases and J dropped 3; count of bases not matched to a gene: 10. The CDR3 DNA reads TGTGCCTGTGACTGCCGCTGGGGGATGCGAGCCGATAAACTCATCTTT. As protein: CACDCRWGMRADKLIF.

Only a few counts were recorded for this clone. The protein in TCRdb stems from a much larger clone and differs at residue 7 from this DNA's translation, likely a read error; here the protein is translated from the DNA. The gene calls are TRDV1 and TRDJ1; 9 nucleotides match TRDD3. Trimming at V came to 4 bases and at J to 4 bases, leaving 22 bases not matched to a gene. The CDR3 is 20 residues long. Germline V gene sequence: CDR1 TSWWSYY, CDR2 QGS. CDR3 protein: CALGAAVFPFTGGALDKLIF. CDR3 coding DNA: TGTGCTCTTGGGGCCGCGGTCTTCCCTTTTACTGGGGGAGCACTCGATAAACTCATCTTT.

In the case of this clone: TCRdb has a much larger clone's protein, which differs at residue 13 from the translation of this DNA, likely because of a read error; what is shown is the protein translated from the DNA. The chain couples TRDV2 to TRDJ3; 10 bases are shared with TRDD3. This CDR3 contains 19 residues. Germline CDR1 is GEAIGNYY and CDR2 is EKD. The CDR3 DNA reads as TGTGCCTGTGACACCTGGGGGATACCAAGCTCCTGGTACACCCGACAGATGTTTTTC. Its protein is CACDTWGIPSSWYTRQMFF.

Comments on this clone: A far bigger clonotype differs at one base, so this is likely a read error. The sample has other DNA sequences that encode this CDR3 too. CDR3 sequence: CACEKLGDPRAWDTRQMFF. The CDR3 DNA follows: TGTGCCTGCGAGAAACTGGGGGATCCCCGCGCCTGGGACACCCGACAGATGTTTTTC. The chain carries TRDV2 and TRDJ3; 10 bases map to TRDD3. The CDR3 runs 19 residues. V gave up 7 bases and J gave up 2 bases; unmatched junction bases: 13. CDR1 and CDR2 (germline): GEAIGNYY, EKD.